The clone carrying this TCR beta chain was seen a few times. Its antigen is not known. The data are from a study of OX40 agonist ivuxolimab in advanced cancers. Clones were sequenced by immunoSEQ multiplex PCR, and TCRdb holds only the in-frame ones, with some missing. The top ten hold around 5.1% of the sample, which has under 80,000 clones, roughly four fifths seen once. Findings of the study overall: In the 0.1 to 3.0 mg/kg range, CD4+ and CD8+ blood T cells had expanded clonally by week 6.

Sample: CD4+ or CD8+ T cells sorted from blood, taken in a trial of the OX40 agonist ivuxolimab. This sequence was found in an adult with an advanced solid tumor such as melanoma, head and neck, liver or kidney cancer.

As DNA, the CDR3 is TGTGCCAGCAGCCCCGGACAGGGCAGGCAGTACTTC. Protein: CASSPGQGRQYF. The chain recombines TRBV5-6 with TRBJ2-7, with TRBD1 identical over 8 bases. V lost 4 bases, J lost 9 bases, and 6 bases stayed unmatched. This CDR3 contains 12 residues. Germline values: CDR1 SGHDT, CDR2 YYEEEE. The variable domain in full, completed from reference TRBV5-6 and TRBJ2-7, reads DAGVTQSPTHLIKTRGQQVTLRCSPKSGHDTVSWYQQALGQGPQFIFQYYEEEERQRGNFPDRFSGHQFPNYSSELNVNALLLGDSALYLCASSPGQGRQYFGPGTRLTVT.